This T cell receptor (beta chain) derives from a study of T cells in Graves' hyperthyroidism and ophthalmopathy. Study-level information: Peripheral blood was secured at the point of initial diagnosis, before any treatment.

Germline assignment: CDR1 MDHEN and CDR2 SYDVKM. Trimming took 5 bases from V and 2 from J, leaving 15 bases between them. CDR3 length equals 15 residues. Ten or more counts support this clonotype. RNA transcripts were the template for amplifying TCR beta CDR3 regions. The HTBI set primed first-round TCR CDR3 RT-PCR. One entry per CDR3 protein, called by TCRdb with MiXCR from the multiplex PCR reads. The profile shows 300,000 to 500,000 distinct CDR3 sequences, about 15% of them singletons. The authors deemed Graves' hyperthyroidism stable absent ophthalmopathy progression within 18 months. Those with hyperthyroidism were 18 to 65 years old, newly diagnosed, and ill for under 2 months. Criteria for exclusion of patients were uncontrolled infection, other autoimmune disease, pregnancy or lactation.

J is TRBJ1-1 and V is TRBV28; D unresolved. This clonotype was obtained from a woman aged 25-40 years with Graves' hyperthyroidism. Sequencing was done on a sample of blood. The CDR3 nucleotides read TGTGCCAGCAGTGGACTCAGCACTGTTAACACTGAAGCTTTCTTT. This encodes CASSGLSTVNTEAFF.